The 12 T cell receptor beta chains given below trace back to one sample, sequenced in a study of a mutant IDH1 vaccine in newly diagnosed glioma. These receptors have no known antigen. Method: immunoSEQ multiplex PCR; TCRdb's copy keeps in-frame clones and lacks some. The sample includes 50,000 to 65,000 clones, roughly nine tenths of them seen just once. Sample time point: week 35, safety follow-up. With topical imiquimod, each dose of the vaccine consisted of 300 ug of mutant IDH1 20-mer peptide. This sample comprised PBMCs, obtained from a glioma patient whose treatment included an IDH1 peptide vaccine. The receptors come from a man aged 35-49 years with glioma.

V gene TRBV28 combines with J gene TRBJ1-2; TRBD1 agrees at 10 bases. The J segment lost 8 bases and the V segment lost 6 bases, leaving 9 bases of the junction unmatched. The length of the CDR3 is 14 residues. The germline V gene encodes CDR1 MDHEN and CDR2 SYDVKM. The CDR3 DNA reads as TGTGCCAGCAGGACCATCGGACAGGGGGAGGGCTACACCTTC. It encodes CASRTIGQGEGYTF.

CDR3 in DNA: TGCGCCAGCAGCCCGGAGGTCGGGAGCGGAGGTGGAAAGTTCTTC. Translated, it gives CASSPEVGSGGGKFF. The chain links TRBV5-1 to TRBJ2-1, with a tentative D call TRBD2 (6 bases). V was pared by 4 bases and J by 14 bases, with 25 bases between. The CDR3 contains 15 residues. CDR1 and CDR2 (germline): SGHRS, YFSETQ. Complete variable domain (other parts from reference TRBV5-1 and TRBJ2-1): KAGVTQTPRYLIKTRGQQVTLSCSPISGHRSVSWYQQTPGQGLQFLFEYFSETQRNKGNFPGRFSGRQFSNSRSEMNVSTLELGDSALYLCASSPEVGSGGGKFFGPGTRLTVL.

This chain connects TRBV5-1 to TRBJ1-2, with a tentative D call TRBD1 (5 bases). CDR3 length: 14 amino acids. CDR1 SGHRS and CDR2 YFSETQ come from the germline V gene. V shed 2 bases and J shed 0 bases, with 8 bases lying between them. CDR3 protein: CASSLDRANYGYTF. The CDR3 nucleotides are TGCGCCAGCAGCTTAGACAGAGCTAACTATGGCTACACCTTC.

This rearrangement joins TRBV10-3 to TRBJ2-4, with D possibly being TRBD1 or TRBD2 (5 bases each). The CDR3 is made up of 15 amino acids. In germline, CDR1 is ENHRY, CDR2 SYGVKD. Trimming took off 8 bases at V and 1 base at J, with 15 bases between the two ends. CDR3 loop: CAISSGGIAKNIQYF. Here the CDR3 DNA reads TGTGCCATCTCATCTGGGGGAATTGCCAAAAACATTCAGTACTTC.

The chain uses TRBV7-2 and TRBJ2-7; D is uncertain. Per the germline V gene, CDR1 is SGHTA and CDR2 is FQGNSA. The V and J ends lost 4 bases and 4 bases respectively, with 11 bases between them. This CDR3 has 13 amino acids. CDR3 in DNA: TGTGCCAGCAGCTCAGTTCAATATTACGAGCAGTACTTC. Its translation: CASSSVQYYEQYF.

Here the CDR3 reads CASSPLSSGQETQYF. The CDR3 DNA follows: TGCGCCAGCAGCCCGCTCTCTAGCGGCCAAGAGACCCAGTACTTC. This rearrangement joins TRBV5-1 to TRBJ2-5; TRBD2 matches at 7 bases. The germline V gene encodes CDR1 SGHRS and CDR2 YFSETQ. The CDR3 loop spans 15 amino acids. V lost 4 bases and J lost 1; bases outside the gene matches: 7.

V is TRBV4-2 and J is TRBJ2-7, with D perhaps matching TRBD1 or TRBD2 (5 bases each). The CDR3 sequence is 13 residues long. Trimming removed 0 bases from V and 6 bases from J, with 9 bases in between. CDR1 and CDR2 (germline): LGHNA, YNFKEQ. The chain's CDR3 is CASSQDWGSEQYF. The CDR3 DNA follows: TGTGCCAGCAGCCAAGATTGGGGGAGCGAGCAGTACTTC.

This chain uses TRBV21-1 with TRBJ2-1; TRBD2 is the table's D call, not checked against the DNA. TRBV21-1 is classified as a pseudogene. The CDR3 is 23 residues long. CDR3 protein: CAIQWRGREVPLTLTRSYNEQFF. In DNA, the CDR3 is TGTGCCATCCAATGGCGAGGGCGGGAGGTACCCTTAACGTTAACCAGGTCCTACAATGAGCAGTTCTTC.

The CDR3 protein is CASSWGGLRRTTGELFF. The CDR3 DNA sequence: TGTGCCAGCAGCTGGGGGGGACTCCGTCGGACCACCGGGGAGCTGTTTTTT. This chain joins TRBV5-6 and TRBJ2-2; 7 bases map to TRBD2. V lost 3 bases and J lost 4; bases outside the gene matches: 12. CDR1 is SGHDT, CDR2 YYEEEE, per germline. The CDR3 contains 17 residues.

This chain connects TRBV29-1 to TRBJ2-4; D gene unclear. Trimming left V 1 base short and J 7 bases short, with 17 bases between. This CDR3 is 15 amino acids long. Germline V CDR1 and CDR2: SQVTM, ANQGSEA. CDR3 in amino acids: CSVEGEARGRNIQYF. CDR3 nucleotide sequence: TGCAGCGTTGAAGGAGAGGCTCGAGGTCGGAACATTCAGTACTTC.

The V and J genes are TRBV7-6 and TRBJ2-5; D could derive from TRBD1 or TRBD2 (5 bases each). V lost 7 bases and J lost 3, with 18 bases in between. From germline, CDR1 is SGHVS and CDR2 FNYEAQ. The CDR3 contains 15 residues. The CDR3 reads CASIKRGTREETQYF. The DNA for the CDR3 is TGTGCCAGCATCAAACGAGGGACGCGGGAAGAGACCCAGTACTTC.

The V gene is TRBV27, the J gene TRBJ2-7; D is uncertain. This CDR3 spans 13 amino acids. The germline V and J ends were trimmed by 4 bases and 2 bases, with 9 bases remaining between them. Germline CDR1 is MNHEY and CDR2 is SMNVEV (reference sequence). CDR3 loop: CASSSHPPYEQYF. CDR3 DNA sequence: TGTGCCAGCAGTTCACATCCCCCCTACGAGCAGTACTTC.